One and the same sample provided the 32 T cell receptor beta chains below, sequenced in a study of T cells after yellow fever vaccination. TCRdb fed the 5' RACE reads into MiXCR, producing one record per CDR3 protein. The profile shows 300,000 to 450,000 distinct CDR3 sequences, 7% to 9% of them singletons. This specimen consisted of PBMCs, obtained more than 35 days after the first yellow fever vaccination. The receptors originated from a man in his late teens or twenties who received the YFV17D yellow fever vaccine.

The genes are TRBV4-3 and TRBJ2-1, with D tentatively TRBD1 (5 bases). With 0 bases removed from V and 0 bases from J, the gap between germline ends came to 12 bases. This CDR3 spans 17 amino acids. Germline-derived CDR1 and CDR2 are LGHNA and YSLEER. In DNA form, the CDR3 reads TGCGCCAGCAGCCAAGAAGCCGAAGGGGACTCCTACAATGAGCAGTTCTTC. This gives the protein CASSQEAEGDSYNEQFF.

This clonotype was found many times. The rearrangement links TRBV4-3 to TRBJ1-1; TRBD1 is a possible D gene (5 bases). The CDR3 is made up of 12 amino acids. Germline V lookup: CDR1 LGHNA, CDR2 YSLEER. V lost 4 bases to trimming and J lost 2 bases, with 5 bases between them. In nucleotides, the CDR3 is TGCGCCAGCAGCCGGGACAACACTGAAGCTTTCTTT. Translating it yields CASSRDNTEAFF.

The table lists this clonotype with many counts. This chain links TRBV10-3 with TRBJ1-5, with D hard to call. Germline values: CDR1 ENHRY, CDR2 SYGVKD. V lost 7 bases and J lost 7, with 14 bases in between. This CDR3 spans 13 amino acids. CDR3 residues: CAITEGLGQPQHF. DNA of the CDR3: TGTGCCATCACGGAGGGCCTTGGGCAGCCCCAGCATTTT.

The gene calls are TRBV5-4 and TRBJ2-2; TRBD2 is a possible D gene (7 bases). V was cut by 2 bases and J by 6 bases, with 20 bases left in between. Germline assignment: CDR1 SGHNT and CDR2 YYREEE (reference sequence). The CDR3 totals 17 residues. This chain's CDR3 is CASSFQLGGGFAGELFF. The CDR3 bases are TGTGCCAGCAGCTTCCAGCTAGGGGGGGGTTTCGCCGGGGAGCTGTTTTTT.

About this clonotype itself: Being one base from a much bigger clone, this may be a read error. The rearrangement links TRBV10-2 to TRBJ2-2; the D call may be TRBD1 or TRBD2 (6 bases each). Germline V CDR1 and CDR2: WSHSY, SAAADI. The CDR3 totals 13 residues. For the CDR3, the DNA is TGCGCCAGCGGACGGAGGGACACCGGGGTGCTGTTTTTT. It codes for CASGRRDTGVLFF.

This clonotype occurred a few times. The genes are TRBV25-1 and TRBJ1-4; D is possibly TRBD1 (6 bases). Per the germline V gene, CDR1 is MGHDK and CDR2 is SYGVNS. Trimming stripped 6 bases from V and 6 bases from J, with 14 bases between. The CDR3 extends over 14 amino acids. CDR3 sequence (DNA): TGTGCCAGCAGACCAGGGGCGGGGGATGAAAAACTGTTTTTT. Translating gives CASRPGAGDEKLFF.

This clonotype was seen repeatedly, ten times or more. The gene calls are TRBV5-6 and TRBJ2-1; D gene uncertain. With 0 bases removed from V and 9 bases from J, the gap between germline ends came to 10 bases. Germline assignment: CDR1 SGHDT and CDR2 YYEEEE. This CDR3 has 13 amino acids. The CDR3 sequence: CASSLGGRPEQFF. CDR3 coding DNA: TGTGCCAGCAGCTTGGGGGGTCGACCTGAGCAGTTCTTC.

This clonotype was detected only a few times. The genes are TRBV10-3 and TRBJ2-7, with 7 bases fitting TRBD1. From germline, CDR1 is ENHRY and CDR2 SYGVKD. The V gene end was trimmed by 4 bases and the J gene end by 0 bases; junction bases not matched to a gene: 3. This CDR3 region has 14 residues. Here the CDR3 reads CAISAGTVSYEQYF. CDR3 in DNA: TGTGCCATCAGTGCCGGGACAGTCTCCTACGAGCAGTACTTC.

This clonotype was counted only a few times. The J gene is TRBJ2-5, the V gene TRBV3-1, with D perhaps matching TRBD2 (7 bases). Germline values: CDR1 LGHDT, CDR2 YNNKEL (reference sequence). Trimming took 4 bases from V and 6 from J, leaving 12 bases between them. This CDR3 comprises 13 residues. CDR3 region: CASSLAGAQTQYF. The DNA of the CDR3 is TGTGCCAGCAGCCTCGCGGGGGCGCAGACCCAGTACTTC.

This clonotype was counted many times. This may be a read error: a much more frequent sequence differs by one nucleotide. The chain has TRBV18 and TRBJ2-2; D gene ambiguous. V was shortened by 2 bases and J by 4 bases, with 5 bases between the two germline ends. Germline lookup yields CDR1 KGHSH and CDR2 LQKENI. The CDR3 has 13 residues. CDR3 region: CASSPGFTGELFF. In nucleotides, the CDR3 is TGTGCCAGCTCACCAGGGTTCACCGGGGAGCTGTTTTTT.

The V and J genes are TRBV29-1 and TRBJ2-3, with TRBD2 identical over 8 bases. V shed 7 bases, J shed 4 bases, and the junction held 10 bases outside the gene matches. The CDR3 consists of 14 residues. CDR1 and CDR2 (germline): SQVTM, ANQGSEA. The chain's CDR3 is CSATRGGRPDTQYF. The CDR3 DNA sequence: TGCAGCGCTACCCGCGGGGGGAGACCAGATACGCAGTATTTT.

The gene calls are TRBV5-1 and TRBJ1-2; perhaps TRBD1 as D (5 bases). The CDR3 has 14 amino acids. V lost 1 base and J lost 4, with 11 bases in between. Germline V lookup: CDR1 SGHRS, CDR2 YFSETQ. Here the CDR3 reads CASSLRAGSYGYTF. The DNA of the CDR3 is TGCGCCAGCAGCTTGCGTGCAGGGTCCTATGGCTACACCTTC.

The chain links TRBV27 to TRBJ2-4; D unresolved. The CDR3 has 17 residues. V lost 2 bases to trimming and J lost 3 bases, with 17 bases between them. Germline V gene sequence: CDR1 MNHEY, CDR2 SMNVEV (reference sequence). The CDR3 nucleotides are TGTGCCAGCAGTTTAAAAACAGCATATAAAGGCAAAAACATTCAGTACTTC. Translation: CASSLKTAYKGKNIQYF.

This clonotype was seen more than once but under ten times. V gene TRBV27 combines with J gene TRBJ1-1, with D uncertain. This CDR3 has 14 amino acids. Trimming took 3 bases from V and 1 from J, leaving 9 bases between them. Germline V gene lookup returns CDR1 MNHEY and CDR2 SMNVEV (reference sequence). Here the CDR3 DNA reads TGTGCCAGCAGTTTGTTGGGAGAGAACACTGAAGCTTTCTTT. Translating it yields CASSLLGENTEAFF.

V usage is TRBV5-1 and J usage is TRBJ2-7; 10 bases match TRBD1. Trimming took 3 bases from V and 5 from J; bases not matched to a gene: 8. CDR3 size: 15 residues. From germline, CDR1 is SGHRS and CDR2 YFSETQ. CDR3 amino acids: CASSYRGTGEDEQYF. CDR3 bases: TGCGCCAGCAGCTATCGGGGGACAGGGGAGGACGAGCAGTACTTC.

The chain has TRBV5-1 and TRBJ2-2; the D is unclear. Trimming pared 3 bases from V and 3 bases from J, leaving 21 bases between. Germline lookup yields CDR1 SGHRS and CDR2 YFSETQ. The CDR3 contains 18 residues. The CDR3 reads CASSYGYKGGLYTGELFF. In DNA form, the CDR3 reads TGCGCCAGCAGCTATGGTTACAAAGGTGGGCTTTACACCGGGGAGCTGTTTTTT.

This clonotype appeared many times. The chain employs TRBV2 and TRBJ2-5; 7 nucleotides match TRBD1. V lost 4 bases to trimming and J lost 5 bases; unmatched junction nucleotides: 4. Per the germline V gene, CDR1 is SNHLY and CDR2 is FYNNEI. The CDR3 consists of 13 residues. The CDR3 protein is CASSGQQGETQYF. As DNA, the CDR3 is TGTGCCAGCAGTGGCCAACAGGGGGAGACCCAGTACTTC.

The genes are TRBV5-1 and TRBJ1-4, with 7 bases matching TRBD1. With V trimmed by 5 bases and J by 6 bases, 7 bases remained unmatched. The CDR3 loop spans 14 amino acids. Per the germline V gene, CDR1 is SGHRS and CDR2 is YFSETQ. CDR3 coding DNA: TGCGCCAGCAGGTCCGGGACAGACGATGAAAAACTGTTTTTT. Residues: CASRSGTDDEKLFF.

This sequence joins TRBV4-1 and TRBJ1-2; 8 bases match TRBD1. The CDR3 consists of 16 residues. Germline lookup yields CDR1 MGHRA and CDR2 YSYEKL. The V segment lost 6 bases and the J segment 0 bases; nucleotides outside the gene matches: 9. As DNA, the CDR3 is TGCGCCAGCAGAGGGACAGGAAGGTTTTCTAACTATGGCTACACCTTC. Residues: CASRGTGRFSNYGYTF.

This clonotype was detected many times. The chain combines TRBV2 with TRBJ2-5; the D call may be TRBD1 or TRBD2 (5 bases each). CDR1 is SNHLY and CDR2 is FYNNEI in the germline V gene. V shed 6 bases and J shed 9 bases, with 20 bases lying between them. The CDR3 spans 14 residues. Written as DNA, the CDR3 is TGTGCCAGCAGCCCCCGGACGGGACCCGGGGCCCAGTACTTC. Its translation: CASSPRTGPGAQYF. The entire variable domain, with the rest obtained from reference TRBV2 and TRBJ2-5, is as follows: EPEVTQTPSHQVTQMGQEVILRCVPISNHLYFYWYRQILGQKVEFLVSFYNNEISEKSEIFDDQFSVERPDGSNFTLKIRSTKLEDSAMYFCASSPRTGPGAQYFGPGTRLLVL.

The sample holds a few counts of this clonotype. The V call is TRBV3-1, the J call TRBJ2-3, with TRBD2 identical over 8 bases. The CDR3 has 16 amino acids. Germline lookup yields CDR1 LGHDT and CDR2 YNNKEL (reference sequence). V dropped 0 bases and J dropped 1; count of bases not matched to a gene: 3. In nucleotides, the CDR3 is TGTGCCAGCAGCCAAGAAAGGCGGGGGGGCACAGATACGCAGTATTTT. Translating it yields CASSQERRGGTDTQYF.

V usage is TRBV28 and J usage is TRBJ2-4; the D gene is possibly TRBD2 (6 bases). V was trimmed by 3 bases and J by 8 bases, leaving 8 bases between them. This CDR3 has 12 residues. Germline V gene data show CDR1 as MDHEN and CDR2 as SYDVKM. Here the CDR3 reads CASSFRGDIQYF. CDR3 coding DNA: TGTGCCAGCAGTTTCCGCGGGGACATTCAGTACTTC. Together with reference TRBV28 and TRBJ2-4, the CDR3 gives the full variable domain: DVKVTQSSRYLVKRTGEKVFLECVQDMDHENMFWYRQDPGLGLRLIYFSYDVKMKEKGDIPEGYSVSREKKERFSLILESASTNQTSMYLCASSFRGDIQYFGAGTRLSVL.

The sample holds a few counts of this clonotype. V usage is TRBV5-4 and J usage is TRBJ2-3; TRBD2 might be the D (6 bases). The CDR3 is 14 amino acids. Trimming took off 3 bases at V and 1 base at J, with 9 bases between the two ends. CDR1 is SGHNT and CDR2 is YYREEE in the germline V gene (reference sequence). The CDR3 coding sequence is TGTGCCAGCAGCTGGTGGGGGGGCACAGATACGCAGTATTTT. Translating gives CASSWWGGTDTQYF. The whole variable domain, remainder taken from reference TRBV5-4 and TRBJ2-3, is ETGVTQSPTHLIKTRGQQVTLRCSSQSGHNTVSWYQQALGQGPQFIFQYYREEENGRGNFPPRFSGLQFPNYSSELNVNALELDDSALYLCASSWWGGTDTQYFGPGTRLTVL.

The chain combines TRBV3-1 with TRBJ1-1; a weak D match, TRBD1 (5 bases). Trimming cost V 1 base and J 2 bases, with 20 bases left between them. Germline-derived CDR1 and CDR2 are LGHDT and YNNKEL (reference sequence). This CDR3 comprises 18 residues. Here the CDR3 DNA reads TGTGCCAGCAGCCAAGGACTCCACGTGTGGACACTCAACACTGAAGCTTTCTTT. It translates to CASSQGLHVWTLNTEAFF. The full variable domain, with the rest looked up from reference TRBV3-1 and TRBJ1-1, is DTAVSQTPKYLVTQMGNDKSIKCEQNLGHDTMYWYKQDSKKFLKIMFSYNNKELIINETVPNRFSPKSPDKAHLNLHINSLELGDSAVYFCASSQGLHVWTLNTEAFFGQGTRLTVV.

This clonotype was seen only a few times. The CDR3 loop is CASSAWDRATNEKLFF. The CDR3 bases are TGTGCCAGCAGCGCTTGGGACAGAGCAACTAATGAAAAACTGTTTTTT. The rearrangement uses TRBV7-6 and TRBJ1-4; 7 bases align to TRBD1. CDR1 and CDR2 from the germline V gene are SGHVS and FNYEAQ. The CDR3 totals 16 residues. J gave up 0 bases and V 5 bases, and 6 bases lay outside the gene matches.

The CDR3 coding sequence is TGTGCCAGCAGCTTAGCATGGGGAGCAGATACGCAGTATTTT. This encodes CASSLAWGADTQYF. This chain joins TRBV7-6 and TRBJ2-3; tentative D call: TRBD2 (5 bases). The CDR3 has 14 residues. Trimming cost V 0 bases and J 4 bases, with 8 bases left between them. Germline CDR1 SGHVS, CDR2 FNYEAQ.

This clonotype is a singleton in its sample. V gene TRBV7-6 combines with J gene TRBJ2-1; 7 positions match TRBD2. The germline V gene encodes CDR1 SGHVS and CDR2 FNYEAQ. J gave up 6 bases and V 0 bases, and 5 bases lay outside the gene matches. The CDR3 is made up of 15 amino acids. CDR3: CASSLAAGLRNEQFF. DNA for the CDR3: TGTGCCAGCAGCTTAGCTGCGGGACTACGCAATGAGCAGTTCTTC.

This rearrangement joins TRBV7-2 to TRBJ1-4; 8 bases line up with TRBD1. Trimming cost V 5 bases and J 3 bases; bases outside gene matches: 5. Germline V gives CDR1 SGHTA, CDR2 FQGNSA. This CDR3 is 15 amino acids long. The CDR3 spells CASSPDRGANEKLFF. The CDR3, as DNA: TGTGCCAGCAGCCCAGACAGGGGCGCTAATGAAAAACTGTTTTTT.

In DNA form, the CDR3 reads TGTGCCAGCAGCGTGAGGGGAAGCACAGATACGCAGTATTTT. It encodes CASSVRGSTDTQYF. The gene calls are TRBV7-9 and TRBJ2-3, with D perhaps TRBD1 or TRBD2 (5 bases each). V shed 5 bases and J shed 0 bases, with 9 bases lying between them. The germline V gene encodes CDR1 SEHNR and CDR2 FQNEAQ (reference sequence). This CDR3 comprises 14 residues.

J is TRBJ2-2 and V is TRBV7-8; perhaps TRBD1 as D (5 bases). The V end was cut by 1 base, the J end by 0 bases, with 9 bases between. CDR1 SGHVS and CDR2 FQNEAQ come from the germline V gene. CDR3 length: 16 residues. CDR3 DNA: TGTGCCAGCAGCTTAGGCAGGGTTTCGAACACCGGGGAGCTGTTTTTT. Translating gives CASSLGRVSNTGELFF.

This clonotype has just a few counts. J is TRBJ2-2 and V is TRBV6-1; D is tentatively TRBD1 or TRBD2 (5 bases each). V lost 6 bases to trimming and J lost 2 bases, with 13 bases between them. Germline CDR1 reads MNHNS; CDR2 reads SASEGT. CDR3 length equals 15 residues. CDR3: CASSPPRGNTGELFF. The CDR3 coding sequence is TGTGCCAGCAGCCCCCCGAGGGGAAACACCGGGGAGCTGTTTTTT.

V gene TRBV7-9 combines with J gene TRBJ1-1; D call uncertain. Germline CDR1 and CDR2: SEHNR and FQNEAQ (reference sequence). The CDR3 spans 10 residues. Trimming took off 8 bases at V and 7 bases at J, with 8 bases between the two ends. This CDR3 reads CASGPLEAFF. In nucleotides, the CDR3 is TGTGCCAGCGGACCTCTTGAAGCTTTCTTT.